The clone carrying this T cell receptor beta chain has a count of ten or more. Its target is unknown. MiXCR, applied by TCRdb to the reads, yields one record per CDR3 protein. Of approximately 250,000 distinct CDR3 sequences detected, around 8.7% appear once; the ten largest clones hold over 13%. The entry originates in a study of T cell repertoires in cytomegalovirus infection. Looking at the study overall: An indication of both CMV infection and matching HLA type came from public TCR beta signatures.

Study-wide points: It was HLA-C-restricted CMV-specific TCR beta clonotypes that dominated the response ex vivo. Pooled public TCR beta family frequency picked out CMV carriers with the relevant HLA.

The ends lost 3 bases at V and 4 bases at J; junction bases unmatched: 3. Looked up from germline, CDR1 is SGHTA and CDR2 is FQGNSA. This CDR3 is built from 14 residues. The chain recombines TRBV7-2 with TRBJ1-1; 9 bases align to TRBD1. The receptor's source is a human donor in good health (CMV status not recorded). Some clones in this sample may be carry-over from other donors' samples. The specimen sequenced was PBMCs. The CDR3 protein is CASSLDRGGTEAFF. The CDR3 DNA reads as TGTGCCAGCAGCTTGGACAGGGGCGGCACTGAAGCTTTCTTT.